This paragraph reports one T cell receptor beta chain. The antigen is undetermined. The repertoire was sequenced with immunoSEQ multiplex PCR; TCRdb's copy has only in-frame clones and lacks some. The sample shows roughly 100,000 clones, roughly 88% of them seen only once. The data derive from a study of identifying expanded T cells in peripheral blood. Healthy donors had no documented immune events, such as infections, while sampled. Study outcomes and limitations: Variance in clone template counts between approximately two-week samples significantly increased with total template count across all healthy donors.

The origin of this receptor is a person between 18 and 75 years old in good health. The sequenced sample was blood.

CDR3 protein: CASSEAPGLGETQYF. CDR3 coding DNA: TGTGCCAGCAGTGAGGCCCCAGGGTTAGGAGAGACCCAGTACTTC. The rearrangement uses TRBV6-1 and TRBJ2-5; perhaps TRBD1 as D (5 bases). V lost 3 bases, J lost 4 bases, and 15 bases lay in between. The CDR3 has 15 amino acids. Germline V lookup: CDR1 MNHNS, CDR2 SASEGT.